The clone carrying this T cell receptor (beta chain) appeared a few times. Antigen specificity is unknown. Template switching with 5'RACE generated the TCR cDNA and added a universal primer site and UMIs. TCRdb processed the 5' RACE reads anew with MiXCR; each CDR3 protein has one entry. This sample has tens of thousands of distinct CDR3 sequences, with about 7.7% found just once. The source of the sample is a study of T cells after yellow fever vaccination. Study as a whole: In the case of low-cell-number fractions, SMART-Seq v4 Ultra Low Input was used for preparation.

The study's findings and limits: The secondary response was weaker but peaked faster, day 5 versus 15.

The material was CD8+ T cells sorted from PBMCs, obtained approximately 11 days after the first yellow fever vaccination. The receptor comes from a man between 18 and 29 years old who received the YFV17D yellow fever vaccine.

CDR3 loop: CASSPLGDRGAEAFF. The CDR3 DNA is TGTGCCAGTAGTCCCTTGGGGGACAGGGGCGCTGAAGCTTTCTTT. The V and J genes are TRBV19 and TRBJ1-1, with 10 bases matching TRBD1. CDR3 size: 15 residues. The V and J ends lost 5 bases and 6 bases, in that order; junction bases with no gene match: 9. Germline values: CDR1 LNHDA, CDR2 SQIVND (reference sequence).